The entry that follows covers one T cell receptor (beta chain) sequence. The trim removed 0 bases at V and 7 bases at J, leaving 6 bases unmatched. CDR1 SGHKS and CDR2 YYEKEE come from the germline V gene (reference sequence). This CDR3 has 15 residues. These data come from a study of blood T cell repertoires in COVID-19. Libraries were prepared by immunoSEQ multiplex PCR; TCRdb keeps only in-frame clonotypes and omits some of them. The sample has fewer than 85,000 clones, 80% to 90% seen once. The sequence derives from a man aged 45-65 years with active COVID-19. V is TRBV5-5 and J is TRBJ2-3; 9 positions match TRBD1. Material for sequencing was peripheral blood. In DNA, the CDR3 is TGTGCCAGCAGCTTGGCCGGACAGGGGTCCCATACGCAGTATTTT. This encodes CASSLAGQGSHTQYF.